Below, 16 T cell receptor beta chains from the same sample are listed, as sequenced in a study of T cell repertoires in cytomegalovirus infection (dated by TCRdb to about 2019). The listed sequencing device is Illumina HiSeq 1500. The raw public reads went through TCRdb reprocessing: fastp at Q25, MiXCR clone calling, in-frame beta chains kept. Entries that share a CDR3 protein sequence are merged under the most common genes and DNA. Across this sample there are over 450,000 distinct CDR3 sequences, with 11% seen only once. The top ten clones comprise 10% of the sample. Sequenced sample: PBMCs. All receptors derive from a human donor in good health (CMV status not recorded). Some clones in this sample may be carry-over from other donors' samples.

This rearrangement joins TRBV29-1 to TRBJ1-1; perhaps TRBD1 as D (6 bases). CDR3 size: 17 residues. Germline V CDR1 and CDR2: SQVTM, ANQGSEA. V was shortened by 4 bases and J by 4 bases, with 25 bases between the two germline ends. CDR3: CSVGPGGRTGRATEAFF. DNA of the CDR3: TGCAGCGTTGGGCCCGGGGGGCGTACGGGTCGGGCCACTGAAGCTTTCTTT.

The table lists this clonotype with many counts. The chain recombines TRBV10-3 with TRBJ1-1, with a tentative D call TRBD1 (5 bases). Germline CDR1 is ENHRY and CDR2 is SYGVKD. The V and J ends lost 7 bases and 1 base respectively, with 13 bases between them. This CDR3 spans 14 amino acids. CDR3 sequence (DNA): TGTGCCATCACCACGGACAACCCGAACACTGAAGCTTTCTTT. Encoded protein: CAITTDNPNTEAFF.

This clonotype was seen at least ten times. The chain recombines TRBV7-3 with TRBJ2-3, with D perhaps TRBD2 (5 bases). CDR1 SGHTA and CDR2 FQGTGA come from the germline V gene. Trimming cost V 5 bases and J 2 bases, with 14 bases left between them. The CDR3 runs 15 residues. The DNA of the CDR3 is TGTGCCAGCAGCCCCGAGGGCTTCGTCACAGATACGCAGTATTTT. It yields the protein CASSPEGFVTDTQYF. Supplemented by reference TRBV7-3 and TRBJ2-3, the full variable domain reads GAGVSQTPSNKVTEKGKYVELRCDPISGHTALYWYRQSLGQGPEFLIYFQGTGAADDSGLPNDRFFAVRPEGSVSTLKIQRTERGDSAVYLCASSPEGFVTDTQYFGPGTRLTVL.

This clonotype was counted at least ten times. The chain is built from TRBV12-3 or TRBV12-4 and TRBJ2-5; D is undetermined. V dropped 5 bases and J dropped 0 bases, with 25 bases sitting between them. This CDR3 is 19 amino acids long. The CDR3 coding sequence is TGTGCCAGCAGTCCGCCCCCAAACGACCTCCGGAGACACCAAGAGACCCAGTACTTC. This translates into CASSPPPNDLRRHQETQYF.

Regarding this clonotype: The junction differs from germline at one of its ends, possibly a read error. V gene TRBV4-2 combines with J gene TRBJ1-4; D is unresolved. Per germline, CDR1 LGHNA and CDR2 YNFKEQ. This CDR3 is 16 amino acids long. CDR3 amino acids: CACSQDFGATNEKLFF. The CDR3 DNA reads TGTGCCTGCAGCCAAGATTTCGGTGCAACTAATGAAAAACTGTTTTTT.

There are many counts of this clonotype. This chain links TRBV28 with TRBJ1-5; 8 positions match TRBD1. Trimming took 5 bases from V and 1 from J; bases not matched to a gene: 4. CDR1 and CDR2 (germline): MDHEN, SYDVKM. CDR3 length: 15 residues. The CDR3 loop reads CASSLTGASNQPQHF. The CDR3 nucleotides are TGTGCCAGCAGTCTGACAGGGGCCAGCAATCAGCCCCAGCATTTT. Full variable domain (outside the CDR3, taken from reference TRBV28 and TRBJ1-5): DVKVTQSSRYLVKRTGEKVFLECVQDMDHENMFWYRQDPGLGLRLIYFSYDVKMKEKGDIPEGYSVSREKKERFSLILESASTNQTSMYLCASSLTGASNQPQHFGDGTRLSIL.

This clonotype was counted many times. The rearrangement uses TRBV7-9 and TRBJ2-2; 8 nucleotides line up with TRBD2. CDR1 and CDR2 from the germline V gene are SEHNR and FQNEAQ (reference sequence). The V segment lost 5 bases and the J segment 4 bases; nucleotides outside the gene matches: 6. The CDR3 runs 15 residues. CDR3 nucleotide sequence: TGTGCCAGCAGCACCCGGACTAGCCTCACCGGGGAGCTGTTTTTT. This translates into CASSTRTSLTGELFF.

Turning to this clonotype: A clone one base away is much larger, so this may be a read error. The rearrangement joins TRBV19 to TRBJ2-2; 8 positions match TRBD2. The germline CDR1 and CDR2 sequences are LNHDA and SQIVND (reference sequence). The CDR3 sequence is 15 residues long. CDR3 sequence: CASRLAGANTGGLFF. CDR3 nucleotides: TGTGCCAGTAGGCTAGCGGGTGCGAACACCGGGGGGCTGTTTTTT.

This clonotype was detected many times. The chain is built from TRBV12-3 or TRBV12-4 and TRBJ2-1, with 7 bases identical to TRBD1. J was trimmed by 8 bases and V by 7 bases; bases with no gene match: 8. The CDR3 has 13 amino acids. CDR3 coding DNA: TGTGCCAGCAACATTGTACAGGGGTATGAGCAGTTCTTC. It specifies CASNIVQGYEQFF.

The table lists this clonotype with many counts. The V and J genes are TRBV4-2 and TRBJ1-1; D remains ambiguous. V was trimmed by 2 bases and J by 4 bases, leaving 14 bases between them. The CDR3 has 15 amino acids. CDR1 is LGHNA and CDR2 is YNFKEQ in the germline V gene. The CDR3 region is CASSQIEGGVTEAFF. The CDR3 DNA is TGTGCCAGCAGCCAAATCGAAGGCGGGGTCACTGAAGCTTTCTTT.

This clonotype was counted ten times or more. CDR3 loop: CSAPPQAQETQYF. The CDR3 nucleotides read TGCAGTGCACCCCCCCAGGCCCAAGAGACCCAGTACTTC. The chain combines TRBV20-1 with TRBJ2-5; D remains unclear. The germline V gene encodes CDR1 DFQATT and CDR2 SNEGSKA (reference sequence). The CDR3 has 13 amino acids. V lost 6 bases and J 1 base, leaving 12 bases between the germline ends.

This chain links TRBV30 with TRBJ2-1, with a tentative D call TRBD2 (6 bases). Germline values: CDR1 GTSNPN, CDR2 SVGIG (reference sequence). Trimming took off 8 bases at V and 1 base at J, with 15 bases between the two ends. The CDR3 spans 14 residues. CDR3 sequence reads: CARTGSGSYNEQFF. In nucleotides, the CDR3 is TGTGCCCGAACGGGGAGCGGGTCCTACAATGAGCAGTTCTTC.

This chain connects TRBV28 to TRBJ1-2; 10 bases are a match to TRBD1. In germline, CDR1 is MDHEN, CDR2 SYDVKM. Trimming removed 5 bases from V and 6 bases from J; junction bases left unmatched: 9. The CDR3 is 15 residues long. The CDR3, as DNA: TGTGCCAGCAGTGCGGGGGGACAGGGGAGGGATGGCTACACCTTC. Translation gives CASSAGGQGRDGYTF.

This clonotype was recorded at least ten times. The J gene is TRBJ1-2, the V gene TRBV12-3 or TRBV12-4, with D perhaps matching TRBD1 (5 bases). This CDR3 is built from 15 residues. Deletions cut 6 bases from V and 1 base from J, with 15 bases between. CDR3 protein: CASSPAGRSNYGYTF. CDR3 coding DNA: TGTGCCAGCAGCCCAGCAGGGAGAAGTAACTATGGCTACACCTTC.

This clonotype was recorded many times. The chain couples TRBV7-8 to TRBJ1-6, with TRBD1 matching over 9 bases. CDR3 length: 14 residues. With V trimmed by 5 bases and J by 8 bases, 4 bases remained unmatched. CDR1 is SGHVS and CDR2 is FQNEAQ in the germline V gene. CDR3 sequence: CASSLDRGHSPLHF. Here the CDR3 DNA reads TGTGCCAGCAGCCTGGACAGGGGTCATTCACCCCTCCACTTT.

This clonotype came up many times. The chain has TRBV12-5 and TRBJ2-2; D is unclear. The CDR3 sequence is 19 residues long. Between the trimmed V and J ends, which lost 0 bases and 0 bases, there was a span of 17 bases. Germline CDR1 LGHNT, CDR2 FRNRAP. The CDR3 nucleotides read TGTGCTAGTGGTTTGGTAATTCGGGTATCCTCGGCGAACACCGGGGAGCTGTTTTTT. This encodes CASGLVIRVSSANTGELFF.